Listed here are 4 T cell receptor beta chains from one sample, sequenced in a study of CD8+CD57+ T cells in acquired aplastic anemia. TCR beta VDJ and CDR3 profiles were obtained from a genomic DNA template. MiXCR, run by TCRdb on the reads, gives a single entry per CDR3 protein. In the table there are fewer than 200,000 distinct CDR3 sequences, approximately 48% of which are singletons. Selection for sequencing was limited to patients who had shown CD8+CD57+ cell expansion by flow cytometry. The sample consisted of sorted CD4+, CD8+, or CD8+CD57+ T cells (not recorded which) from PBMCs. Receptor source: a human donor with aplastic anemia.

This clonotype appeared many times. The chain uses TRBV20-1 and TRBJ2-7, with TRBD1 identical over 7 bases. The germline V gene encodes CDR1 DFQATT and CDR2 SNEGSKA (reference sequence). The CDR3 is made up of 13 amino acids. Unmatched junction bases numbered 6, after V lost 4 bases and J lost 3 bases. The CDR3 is CSATGQRNYEQYF. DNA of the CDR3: TGCAGTGCTACGGGACAGAGGAACTACGAGCAGTACTTC.

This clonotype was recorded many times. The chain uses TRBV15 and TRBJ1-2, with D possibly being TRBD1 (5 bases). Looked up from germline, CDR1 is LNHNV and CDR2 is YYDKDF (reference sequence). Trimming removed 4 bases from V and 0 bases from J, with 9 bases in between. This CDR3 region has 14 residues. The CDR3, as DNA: TGTGCCACCAGCACTCAGGGAACTAACTATGGCTACACCTTC. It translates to CATSTQGTNYGYTF.

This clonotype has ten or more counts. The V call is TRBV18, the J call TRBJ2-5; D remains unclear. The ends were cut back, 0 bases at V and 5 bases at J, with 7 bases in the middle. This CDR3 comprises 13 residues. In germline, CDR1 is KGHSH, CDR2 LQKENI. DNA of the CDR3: TGTGCCAGCTCACCACCGTCTAGGGAGACCCAGTACTTC. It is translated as CASSPPSRETQYF.

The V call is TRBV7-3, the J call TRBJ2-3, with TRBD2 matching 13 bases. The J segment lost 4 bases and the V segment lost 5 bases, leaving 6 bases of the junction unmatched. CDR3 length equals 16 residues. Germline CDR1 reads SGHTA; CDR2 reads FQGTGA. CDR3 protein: CASSPRLAGGPDTQYF. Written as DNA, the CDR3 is TGTGCCAGCAGCCCGCGACTAGCGGGGGGCCCAGATACGCAGTATTTT.